This T cell receptor beta chain derives from a study of blood T cell repertoires in COVID-19. Study context: The study drew acute and convalescent COVID-19 samples from the United States, Italy and Spain.

Germline loops: CDR1 LNHDA, CDR2 SQIVND (reference sequence). CDR3 size: 14 residues. V dropped 6 bases and J dropped 3; count of bases not matched to a gene: 5. Cohorts were assigned according to the clinical history that participants reported. Some clones are missing from TCRdb's copy, which holds only in-frame ones; the method was immunoSEQ multiplex PCR. The sample has some 250,000 clones; about 86% are singletons. The chain recombines TRBV19 with TRBJ2-5; TRBD1 matches at 9 bases. This TCR was recovered from a woman aged 40 to 50 with acute COVID-19. Sequenced material: PBMCs or T cells enriched from blood (not recorded which). The CDR3 sequence: CASSNGDREETQYF. Here the CDR3 DNA reads TGTGCCAGTAGCAACGGGGACAGGGAAGAGACCCAGTACTTC.